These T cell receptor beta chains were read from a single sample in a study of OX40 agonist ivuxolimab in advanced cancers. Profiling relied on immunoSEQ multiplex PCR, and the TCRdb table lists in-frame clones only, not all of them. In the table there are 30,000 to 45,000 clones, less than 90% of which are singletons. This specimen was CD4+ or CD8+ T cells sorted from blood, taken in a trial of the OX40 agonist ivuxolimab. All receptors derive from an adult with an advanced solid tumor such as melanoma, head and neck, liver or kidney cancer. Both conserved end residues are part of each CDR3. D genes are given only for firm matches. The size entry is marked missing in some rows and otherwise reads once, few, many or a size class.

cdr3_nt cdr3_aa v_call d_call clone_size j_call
TGCAGCTCGAGGCCTGGATCCTACAATGAGCAGTTCTTC CSSRPGSYNEQFF TRBV29-1 NA NA TRBJ2-1
TGTGCCAGCAGCCCGGGGACTAGCGGGGGGCCGAGCACAGATACGCAGTATTTT CASSPGTSGGPSTDTQYF TRBV7-6 TRBD2 NA TRBJ2-3
TGTGCCAGCTCCCGCGAAATAGCTAACTATGGCTACACCTTC CASSREIANYGYTF TRBV28 NA NA TRBJ1-2
TGTGCCAGCAAGATAGGTGTCTCTGGAAACACCATATATTTT CASKIGVSGNTIYF TRBV2 NA NA TRBJ1-3
TGTGCCAGCAGTTACGATTTGTCCGGATACTATGGCTACACCTTC CASSYDLSGYYGYTF TRBV6-5 NA medium-sized TRBJ1-2
TGCGCCAGCAGTCACCACAGGGGCGACACAGATACGCAGTATTTT CASSHHRGDTDTQYF TRBV23-1 TRBD1 NA TRBJ2-3
TGCAGCGCCTTAACTAGCGGGGACTCCTACGAGCAGTACTTC CSALTSGDSYEQYF TRBV29-1 TRBD2 NA TRBJ2-7
TGTGCCAGCAGCTCAGATCAGGGGGCTGAGACCCAGTACTTC CASSSDQGAETQYF TRBV7-2 TRBD1 NA TRBJ2-5
TGCGCCAGCAGCCGCCTAGGGAACGGTTACAATGAGCAGTTCTTC CASSRLGNGYNEQFF TRBV4-1 NA NA TRBJ2-1
TGTGCCAGTAAGGAGGGGAGACAGATCACTGAAGCTTTCTTT CASKEGRQITEAFF TRBV19 NA NA TRBJ1-1
TGTGCCAGCAGTCAGGAAGTGGGTCGTAAAATCACTCAAGAGACCCAGTACTTC CASSQEVGRKITQETQYF TRBV11-2 NA NA TRBJ2-5
TGTGCCAGCAGCCTCGGGGACTTCCAACCCTACTACGAGCAGTACTTC CASSLGDFQPYYEQYF TRBV7-6 NA NA TRBJ2-7
TGCGCCAGCAGCCAAGCTGATGGCTATGGCTACACCTTC CASSQADGYGYTF TRBV4-1 NA NA TRBJ1-2
TGTGCCAGCAGCTTAGACGGGAGCTCCTACGAGCAGTACTTC CASSLDGSSYEQYF TRBV11-2 NA NA TRBJ2-7
TGCGCCAGCAGCCAACAGGGAGGGGCCCCCGAGCAGTACTTC CASSQQGGAPEQYF TRBV4-1 TRBD2 NA TRBJ2-7
TGTGCCAGTGCTCTTCGGGACAGGGATGGCTACACCTTC CASALRDRDGYTF TRBV19 TRBD1 NA TRBJ1-2
TGTGCCAGCAGTTACTCGCCCCGCGGTGGCTACACCTTC CASSYSPRGGYTF TRBV6-5 NA NA TRBJ1-2
TGTGCCAGCTCACCAAGCGGGGCAATGGGCTATGGCTACACCTTC CASSPSGAMGYGYTF TRBV18 NA once TRBJ1-2
TGTGCCAGCAGCAACCCTCGACAGAATTTATACGAGCAGTACTTC CASSNPRQNLYEQYF TRBV5-6 NA NA TRBJ2-7
TGTGCCAGCAGCTTAGGTGGGGCCGCAGATACGCAGTATTTT CASSLGGAADTQYF TRBV13 NA NA TRBJ2-3
TGTGCCAGCAGCATAGGGGTCCTCGGTTCTGGCTACACCTTC CASSIGVLGSGYTF TRBV9 NA NA TRBJ1-2
TGTGCCAGCAGCTTGGGGGCAGGGCGAGAAGAGACCCAGTACTTC CASSLGAGREETQYF TRBV5-6 NA once TRBJ2-5
TGTGCCAGCAGCCCCGTGGCGTATCTTCCCGAGCAGTACTTC CASSPVAYLPEQYF TRBV11-2 NA NA TRBJ2-7
TGTGCCAGCAGTTTTCAGGGAAATAGTCAGCCCCAGCATTTT CASSFQGNSQPQHF TRBV27 NA NA TRBJ1-5
TGTGCCAGCAGTTTAATTGGGACAGGGATGAATGAGCAGTTCTTC CASSLIGTGMNEQFF TRBV27 TRBD1 NA TRBJ2-1
TGCAGCGTTGAAGACGGCTACACCTTC CSVEDGYTF TRBV29-1 NA NA TRBJ1-2
TGTGCCAGCAGCAAAGGAACAGGGGGTAGCTACAATGAGCAGTTCTTC CASSKGTGGSYNEQFF TRBV21-1 NA NA TRBJ2-1
TGTGCCAGCAGCGGGGGACTGGGGTACGAGCAGTACTTC CASSGGLGYEQYF TRBV7-9 NA NA TRBJ2-7
TGTGCCAGCAGCTTACCGGGGGCTCCGGGAAACACCATATATTTT CASSLPGAPGNTIYF TRBV11-3 NA NA TRBJ1-3
TGTGCCAGCAGCCCCTTCAGCGGGGGTTACGAGCAGTACTTC CASSPFSGGYEQYF TRBV7-2 TRBD2 NA TRBJ2-7
TGTGCCAGTAGAGGGTCAGCCTATGGCTACACCTTC CASRGSAYGYTF TRBV19 NA NA TRBJ1-2
TGTGCCAGCAGCTTGATGGGGGCCGCCGTAACCTACAATGAGCAGTTCTTC CASSLMGAAVTYNEQFF TRBV5-6 NA NA TRBJ2-1